Sequencing of this T cell receptor (beta chain) was carried out in a study of blood T cells in healthy people across ages. The table lists this clonotype with a count of one. Primed by a sample-barcoded 5' primer and a J-beta primer mix, a second PCR proceeded for about 7 to 11 cycles. TCRdb redid the calling of the 5' RACE reads with MiXCR, one entry per CDR3 protein. The profile shows about a million distinct CDR3 sequences, roughly two fifths of them singletons. This sequence was found in a young man in good health. Sequenced material: blood.

The CDR3: CASGLLGRNEQYF. CDR3 nucleotides: TGTGCTAGTGGTTTGCTAGGGAGGAATGAGCAGTACTTC. This chain links TRBV12-5 with TRBJ2-7, with TRBD2 as a possible D gene (6 bases). Germline CDR1 LGHNT, CDR2 FRNRAP. CDR3 size: 13 residues. Deletions cut 2 bases from V and 7 bases from J, with 12 bases between.